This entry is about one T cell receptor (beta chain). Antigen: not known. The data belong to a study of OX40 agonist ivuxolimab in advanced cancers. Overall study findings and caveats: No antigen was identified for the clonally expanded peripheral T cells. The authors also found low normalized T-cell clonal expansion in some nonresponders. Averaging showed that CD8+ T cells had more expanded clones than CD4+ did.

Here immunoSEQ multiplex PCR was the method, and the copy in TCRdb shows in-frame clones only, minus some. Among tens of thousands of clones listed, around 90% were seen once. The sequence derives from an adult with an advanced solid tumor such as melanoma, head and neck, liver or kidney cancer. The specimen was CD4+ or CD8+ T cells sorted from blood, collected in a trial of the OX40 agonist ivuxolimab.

For the CDR3, the DNA is TGTGCCAGCAGCTTTTCAGGGGCAGATCAGCCCCAGCATTTT. Protein product: CASSFSGADQPQHF. The chain combines TRBV7-9 with TRBJ1-5; a possible D gene is TRBD1 (6 bases). The germline CDR1 and CDR2 sequences are SEHNR and FQNEAQ (reference sequence). Trimming cost V 3 bases and J 5 bases, with 11 bases left between them. The CDR3 extends over 14 amino acids.